A selection of T cell receptor beta chains follows, all from one sample in a study of cytomegalovirus exposure and HLA in healthy donors. Clones were sequenced by immunoSEQ multiplex PCR, and TCRdb holds only the in-frame ones, with some missing. The sample includes approximately 160,000 clones, 77% of them seen just once. The specimen was PBMCs. These receptors all stem from a woman aged 25 to 45 in good health and CMV-seronegative. Both conserved end residues are part of each CDR3. Fields, in order: J gene, clone size, D gene, V gene, CDR3 DNA, CDR3 protein. A D gene is named only where the DNA matches it firmly. The size entry is marked missing in some rows and otherwise reads once, few, many or a size class.

J: TRBJ2-3
size: .
D: .
V: TRBV6-1
DNA: TGTGCCAGCGACCTGACGGGGAAGACAGATACGCAGTATTTT
CDR3: CASDLTGKTDTQYF

J: TRBJ1-1
size: .
D: .
V: TRBV19
DNA: TGTGCCAGTAGTATAAGAGGGTTCAACACTGAAGCTTTCTTT
CDR3: CASSIRGFNTEAFF

J: TRBJ2-3
size: .
D: TRBD2
V: TRBV7-2
DNA: TGTGCCAGCAGCTTAGTGCGGGGGGGTAGCACAGATACGCAGTATTTT
CDR3: CASSLVRGGSTDTQYF

J: TRBJ2-6
size: .
D: .
V: TRBV4-1
DNA: TGCGCCAGCAGCCAAGAAGGGGCCCCTGGGGCCAACGTCCTGACTTTC
CDR3: CASSQEGAPGANVLTF

J: TRBJ2-1
size: .
D: TRBD2
V: TRBV5-4
DNA: TGTGCCAGCAGCTATCGGACTAGCGGGGGTAATGAGCAGTTCTTC
CDR3: CASSYRTSGGNEQFF

J: TRBJ2-1
size: .
D: TRBD2
V: TRBV4-2
DNA: TGTGCCAGCAGCCAAGATTACGGGGGGGGCGACAATGAGCAGTTCTTC
CDR3: CASSQDYGGGDNEQFF

J: TRBJ1-1
size: .
D: .
V: TRBV7-9
DNA: TGTGCCAGCAGCCTAACCCTCGAGGGATCTGAAGCTTTCTTT
CDR3: CASSLTLEGSEAFF

J: TRBJ1-2
size: once
D: .
V: TRBV6-6
DNA: TGTGCCAGCAGTTACCCGCCAACAGGGACCTTC
CDR3: CASSYPPTGTF

J: TRBJ1-5
size: once
D: .
V: TRBV7-5
DNA: TGTGTCAGAAGCTTAGGGGCCAGTTACAGGGGAGGTGACTATAGCAATCAGCCCCAGCATTTT
CDR3: CVRSLGASYRGGDYSNQPQHF

J: TRBJ2-5
size: .
D: .
V: TRBV11-2
DNA: TGTGCCAGCACCCTTCGAGAGACCCAGTACTTC
CDR3: CASTLRETQYF